The T cell receptor beta chain described here comes from a study of T cell responses to AZD1222 COVID-19 vaccine. In regard to this clone: As yet, its antigen is unknown.

Sequencing used immunoSEQ multiplex PCR; TCRdb keeps in-frame clones, though not all of them. Of 180,000 or so clones detected, 92% appear once; the ten largest clones hold 1% to 1.5%. This CDR3 contains 15 residues. Unmatched junction bases numbered 10, after V lost 4 bases and J lost 7 bases. Germline V gene sequence: CDR1 SGHKS, CDR2 YYEKEE (reference sequence). General study findings and limits: There were repertoire samples only from the period after the peak T cell response. White British people made up most donors, females outnumbered males, and clonal diversity was possibly underestimated.

Sequencing used peripheral blood, obtained 28 days after the second AZD1222 dose. The TCR originated in an adult who received the AZD1222 COVID-19 vaccine. This chain connects TRBV5-5 to TRBJ1-4, with TRBD1 matching 7 bases. Written as DNA, the CDR3 is TGTGCCAGCAGCCTCAACCGGGACAGCAGTGAAAAACTGTTTTTT. It codes for CASSLNRDSSEKLFF.